The clone carrying this TCR beta chain came up a few times. Its antigen is unidentified. V was cut by 0 bases and J by 3 bases, with 3 bases left in between. This CDR3 is built from 12 residues. The germline V gene encodes CDR1 LNHNV and CDR2 YYDKDF (reference sequence). Pregnant or lactating patients were excluded, as were those with uncontrolled infection or other autoimmune disease. Orbital computed tomography, thyroid ultrasound, serum thyroxine and TRAb, and clinical symptoms together informed the diagnoses. This sample is drawn from a study of T cells in Graves' hyperthyroidism and ophthalmopathy. General study findings and limits: Most clonotypes expanded in thyroid above 0.001 were likewise present in blood. Stable hyperthyroidism and ophthalmopathy were separated using 13 V-J signatures.

Amplification of TCR beta CDR3 regions was performed using RNA transcripts as template. HTBI primers were employed in a first-round RT-PCR of the TCR CDR3. TCRdb independently ran MiXCR on the multiplex PCR reads; one entry per CDR3 protein. The sample contains more than 500,000 distinct CDR3 sequences, roughly 45% of which appear only once. The sequence came from an adult woman with Graves' disease, either hyperthyroidism or ophthalmopathy (not recorded which). The sample was peripheral blood or thyroid tissue (not recorded which). The chain links TRBV15 to TRBJ2-7, with D unresolved. DNA for the CDR3: TGTGCCACCAGCAGAGATCTCTACGAGCAGTACTTC. Its protein is CATSRDLYEQYF. Combining the CDR3 with reference TRBV15 and TRBJ2-7 gives the whole variable domain DAMVIQNPRYQVTQFGKPVTLSCSQTLNHNVMYWYQQKSSQAPKLLFHYYDKDFNNEADTPDNFQSRRPNTSFCFLDIRSPGLGDTAMYLCATSRDLYEQYFGPGTRLTVT.